The T cell receptor beta chain under discussion was sequenced for a study of regulatory T cells in long-lasting Graves disease. Findings and limits, study-wide: Persistent Graves' patients showed less TCR diversity than newly diagnosed ones. Persistent disease was characterized by preferential usage of TRBV28, TRBJ1-2 and TRBJ2-5.

The time point: newly diagnosed GD, antithyroid drugs for less than 3 months. PBMCs were the source of the RNA used for TCR sequencing. The V end lost 0 bases, the J end lost 7 bases, and 9 bases lay between the germline ends. The CDR3 has 13 residues. This clonotype was found many times. Antigen specificity is unknown. Construction of TCR beta libraries relied on iRepertoire HTBI primers and on Arm-PCR targeting CDR3 regions. TCRdb fed the multiplex PCR reads into MiXCR, producing one record per CDR3 protein. The sample carries 400,000 to 500,000 distinct CDR3 sequences, approximately 14% recorded once. The same sample was also used in a study of T cells in Graves' hyperthyroidism and ophthalmopathy. That work contributes: Most thyroid clonotypes that were expanded above 0.001 also turned up in blood. The model forecast ophthalmopathy, anticipating it by a median about 6.5 months before onset.

The chain couples TRBV12-3 or TRBV12-4 to TRBJ1-2, with D unclear. This TCR was sampled from a woman aged 50 to 60 with Graves disease. The sample here was peripheral blood mononuclear cells (PBMCs), taken at new diagnosis, from a patient treated with antithyroid drugs. The CDR3 sequence: CASSLAQRLGYTF. The CDR3 coding sequence is TGTGCCAGCAGTTTAGCGCAAAGGCTTGGCTACACCTTC.